The entry that follows covers one T cell receptor beta chain sequence. The source of the sample is a study of blood T cell repertoires in COVID-19. Study information: T cells, B-cell-depleted T cells, or PBMCs supplied cDNA or gDNA.

Trimming removed 7 bases at V and 3 bases at J, with 18 bases between. Germline CDR1 and CDR2: SQVTM and ANQGSEA. The CDR3 loop spans 14 amino acids. Original processing notes: Reference gene primer amplification yielded estimated nucleated cell counts. Assay used: immunoSEQ multiplex PCR; TCRdb lists only in-frame clones, some missing. That table supplies the V and J calls and clone size; D and trimming were determined from the DNA. The sample shows under 200,000 clones, 70% to 90% of them seen only once. V usage is TRBV29-1 and J usage is TRBJ1-1; a weak D match, TRBD1 (5 bases). The receptor comes from a man aged 40-50 years with active or convalescent COVID-19. Sequencing was done on a sample of peripheral blood. The CDR3 reads CSGLGGTKDTEAFF. As DNA, the CDR3 is TGCAGCGGCCTCGGCGGGACGAAGGACACTGAAGCTTTCTTT.